This passage covers 6 T cell receptor beta chains from one sample sequenced in a study of cytomegalovirus exposure and HLA in healthy donors. Both 60 Vbeta primers and 13 Jbeta primers went into the PCR. The protocol was immunoSEQ multiplex PCR, while the TCRdb copy is restricted to in-frame clones and leaves out a portion. Counted here are roughly 130,000 clones, roughly 70% occurring once; the ten biggest clones make up over 5%. The sequenced sample was PBMCs. The source is a middle-aged man in good health and CMV-seropositive.

The CDR3 here is CATGGNQPQHF. CDR3 nucleotides: TGTGCCACAGGGGGTAATCAGCCCCAGCATTTT. The genes are TRBV28 and TRBJ1-5; TRBD1 matches at 7 bases. The trim removed 10 bases at V and 4 bases at J, leaving 1 base unmatched. From germline, CDR1 is MDHEN and CDR2 SYDVKM. This CDR3 has 11 residues. Variable domain in full (rest from reference TRBV28 and TRBJ1-5): DVKVTQSSRYLVKRTGEKVFLECVQDMDHENMFWYRQDPGLGLRLIYFSYDVKMKEKGDIPEGYSVSREKKERFSLILESASTNQTSMYLCATGGNQPQHFGDGTRLSIL.

The genes are TRBV5-5 and TRBJ2-7; TRBD1 matches 8 bases. The V and J ends lost 1 base and 6 bases, in that order; junction bases with no gene match: 6. The CDR3 has 14 amino acids. Germline V gives CDR1 SGHKS, CDR2 YYEKEE (reference sequence). CDR3 DNA: TGTGCCAGCAGCTTGACAGGGGGGACAAGCGAGCAGTACTTC. It is translated as CASSLTGGTSEQYF.

V is TRBV10-3 and J is TRBJ2-7, with a weak D call TRBD1 (5 bases). This CDR3 region has 14 residues. CDR1 and CDR2 from the germline V gene are ENHRY and SYGVKD. The V end lost 3 bases, the J end lost 6 bases, and 15 bases lay between the germline ends. The CDR3, as DNA: TGTGCCATCAGTGAAAGTCAGGGTAGGAGCGAGCAGTACTTC. Translating gives CAISESQGRSEQYF.

This clone was counted a single time. The chain is built from TRBV19 and TRBJ1-4; 8 nucleotides line up with TRBD1. The CDR3 covers 16 residues. Trimming took 4 bases from V and 6 from J; bases not matched to a gene: 10. Looked up from germline, CDR1 is LNHDA and CDR2 is SQIVND (reference sequence). CDR3 DNA: TGTGCCAGTAGTACCGGGACAGGCCGAATAGATGAAAAACTGTTTTTT. It codes for CASSTGTGRIDEKLFF.

J is TRBJ1-5 and V is TRBV7-2; D is undetermined. The CDR3 runs to 17 residues. The ends were cut back, 4 bases at V and 0 bases at J, with 16 bases in the middle. Per the germline V gene, CDR1 is SGHTA and CDR2 is FQGNSA. Written as DNA, the CDR3 is TGTGCCAGCAGCTCCTGGGGAGGGTTTAGTAGCAATCAGCCCCAGCATTTT. As protein: CASSSWGGFSSNQPQHF.

This chain joins TRBV18 and TRBJ2-3; 14 nucleotides line up with TRBD2. This CDR3 is built from 16 residues. Germline values: CDR1 KGHSH, CDR2 LQKENI. V gave up 3 bases and J gave up 5 bases; unmatched junction bases: 4. CDR3 in DNA: TGTGCCAGCTCACCCAGACTAGCGGGGGGGCTAGATACGCAGTATTTT. Protein: CASSPRLAGGLDTQYF.